The entry that follows covers one T cell receptor (beta chain) sequence. Its cognate antigen has yet to be identified. Per-base quality was not reported, and no clone a single base away is much larger than it. In the germline V gene, CDR1 corresponds to SGHAT and CDR2 to FQNNGV. From the cysteine up to the phenylalanine, the CDR3 has a length of 14 residues. The DNA shown is the 42-base CDR3, in frame from base 1. V drops 1 base and J drops 5 bases, leaving 8 bases in between. In total, just over 650 healthy bone marrow donors made up the cohort. At the time of sampling, all cohort members were nominally healthy, though unrecorded immune exposures were likely present. The donor tested CMV seronegative, placing the donor among the 350 or so seronegative members of the cohort. A peripheral blood sample was collected from each donor, and TCR beta sequencing was performed on peripheral blood mononuclear cells. The Qiagen DNeasy Blood Extraction Kit was used to extract genomic DNA from the blood cell samples.

The library was made by the immunoSEQ multiplex PCR assay. The multiplex PCR relied on a mix of 60 forward primers for TCR Vbeta segments and 13 reverse primers for TCR Jbeta segments. A multiplex PCR assay on genomic DNA amplified the CDR3 region of rearranged TCR beta genes. The amplified TCR beta libraries were sequenced on the Illumina HiSeq System as 87-base-pair reads. From the authors' description of their analysis: In a later analysis, 80 million or so unique TCR beta chains were counted across the roughly 700 repertoires, and roughly 9.9 million of these chains were shared by at least two donors. A nearest-neighbor algorithm error-corrected the raw reads and collapsed the reads into unique sequences, merging closely related sequences to remove PCR and sequencing errors. Alignment of CDR3 sequences to IMGT reference sequences was used to assign V, D and J gene segments. For a sequence to be retained, a match of at least six nucleotides to both a V gene segment and a J gene segment was required. Rearrangements were classified as productive when the CDR3 lacked stop codons and remained in frame with V and J, and all other rearrangements were classified as non-productive. Following IMGT convention, CDR3 was defined as the stretch from the second conserved V-encoded cysteine up to the conserved J-encoded phenylalanine. Sequences without an unambiguous match to a single V gene segment were excluded from the earlier analysis of a few hundred of the donors. In an earlier analysis of some 590 of the donors, a V segment was called functional when productive rearrangements were above 56.7%, and segregating when the standard deviation between donors exceeded 5%. A statistical classification framework was developed to diagnose cytomegalovirus status using the catalog of TCR beta chain sequences. V and J gene assignment, in a later analysis, came from comparing TCR nucleotide sequences with IMGT/GENE-DB human TR gene sequences. Using the TCRdist pipeline, a later analysis assigned CDR3 sequences along with most-parsimonious VDJ recombination scenarios. In a later analysis, each TCR beta chain was defined by its CDR3 amino acid sequence together with its V-gene family, and reads without a unique V-gene family were excluded. To address suspected cross-contamination and a sequencing artifact, a later analysis removed 450 to 700 highly shared, low-generation-probability nucleotide sequences. A later analysis calculated a clonal expansion index for each public chain from normalized within-repertoire ranks of inferred template counts. A later analysis computed generation probabilities with a VDJ recombination model fitted to out-of-frame rearrangements, and checked the results against IGoR. In a later analysis, TCR-TCR, TCR-HLA and TCR-CMV co-occurrence was scored with hypergeometric tests, and a repertoire-size bias correction was applied to TCR pairs. In a later analysis, false discovery rates were estimated by permuting HLA or CMV assignments 20 times. A later analysis grouped co-occurring TCRs with DBSCAN, adding TCRdist sequence similarity when clustering within HLA-allele-positive subsets. For co-occurrence clustering, repertoires with fewer than 30,000 or more than 120,000 public chains were excluded, along with 4 to 6 repertoires with anomalous nucleotide sharing. Entries here come from immuneACCESS through TCRdb and include only in-frame sequences with V and J called. Some clones fail to appear in such tables; in the studies checked, an unresolved V gene covers under half of the shortfall, and the cause of the remainder is unknown. V and J calls plus clone size are reproduced from that table; the DNA served to infer D and trimming. This sample gives approximately 90,000 clones in total; roughly 80% of them show up just once. Clones ranked in the top ten supply more than 2.5% of the sample.

The sample comes from a study of cytomegalovirus exposure and HLA in healthy donors (dated 2017 in TCRdb). Study-level background: An earlier analysis of approximately 550 of the donors reported more than 250 Gb of sequence data and approximately 110 million unique TCR beta sequences from approximately 180 million T cells. The T cell repertoires of 670 or so subjects were profiled by immunosequencing and related to cytomegalovirus serostatus. Genome-wide SNP genotypes for about 55% of the 666 donors were used in a later genetic analysis, which treated that subset as a discovery cohort. All discovery cohort repertoires had been generated on a single sequencing platform. Rather than using new phenotypic data, the later analysis identified candidate immune exposures from TCR beta sequences and from how often those sequences occurred across donors. The number of typed donors differed by locus: about 629-630 for A, B, C, DRB1 and DQB1; roughly 510 for DQA1; approximately 600 for DPA1; and about 450 for DPB1. Among the roughly 400 genotyped donors, around 81% belonged to the genetic ancestry cluster associated with self-reported Caucasian donors. Among 398 genotyped donors of the cohort, an average of approximately 220,000 unique TCR beta nucleotide sequences was sequenced per donor, of which roughly 18% were non-productive. Roughly 290 gigabases of sequencing data and approximately 92 million unique TCR sequences made up an early release that covered approximately 650 HLA-typed donors. Donor age, sex, ethnicity and CMV serostatus were collected together with the repertoire data. An earlier analysis of 587 of the donors used high-throughput TCR beta sequencing to judge whether each TCR beta V gene segment behaved as functional or pseudogenic. The study aimed to test whether cataloging public T cell receptors could reveal signatures of past pathogen exposure. In addition to the first cohort of 666 subjects, a separate validation cohort of approximately 130 different subjects was used. A later analysis re-analyzed previously published TCR beta repertoires from several hundred donors and added high-resolution HLA genotyping to study TCR occurrence patterns. Class I and class II HLA loci were covered by the typing at four-digit resolution. Roughly 5 DR-DQ haplotypes were treated as single units for association and clustering because of strong linkage in the cohort. The study combined high-throughput TCR immunosequencing, statistical association of individual TCRs with disease status, and machine learning to predict cytomegalovirus infection status.

Points the paper makes about the study in general: In a later genetic analysis, fewer N-insertions in productive TCRs were reported among donors in an Asian-associated ancestry cluster than the roughly 640-donor mean. Across donors, most TCR sequences were observed very rarely, whereas some public TCRs were present in many individuals. A later analysis reported that several top co-occurrence clusters appeared linked to parvovirus B19, influenza, CMV and Epstein-Barr virus. Roughly uniform sequencing depth across donors was assumed in presence/absence analyses, although this assumption may not hold. A further reported finding was that TCR beta sequences accurately predicted the HLA-A and HLA-B alleles for most subjects in the first cohort. Correlated functional status among segregating V segments might be attributable to linkage disequilibrium, but an unknown experimental factor could not be ruled out. The sequencing pipeline was judged likely to have produced a cluster of highly shared sequence variants as a technical artifact. Because counts were too low, seventeen rarely observed V segments, including chromosome 9 orphons, were excluded from the earlier analysis of 500 to 700 of the donors. CMV serostatus was the only immune exposure information available for the cohort. Because the 87-base-pair reads could not distinguish some IMGT-functional V segments, including TRBV6-2 and TRBV6-3, those segments were excluded. An earlier analysis of around 540 of the donors showed that most TCR beta V segments appeared in productive rearrangements either about 90% or about 30% of the time, which broadly matched IMGT annotations. It was suggested by the authors that the approach could potentially be generalized to other disease states and immunological phenotypes. Because some donors lacked HLA typing at each locus, the association tests relied only on the typed subset. In a later analysis, 15,000 to 20,000 TCR beta sequences were associated with specific HLA alleles at a false discovery rate of 0.05. According to a later analysis, TCR association rates differed among HLA loci, with DRB1 alleles showing the most associated TCRs and HLA-C alleles showing the fewest. Assigning TCR associations to individual alleles was difficult when HLA alleles, especially DR and DQ, strongly co-occurred. In a later analysis, HLA-associated TCR beta chains were found to be more clonally expanded and to have lower generation probabilities than equally common non-associated chains. This cohort had only TCR beta chains sequenced, and the lack of alpha or paired-chain data limited which features could be detected. A later genetic analysis associated a missense DCLRE1C variant with V-gene and J-gene trimming of TCR beta chains, and an independent cohort replicated the association. A few of the identified cytomegalovirus-associated TCR beta chains were confirmed in vitro to be specific for cytomegalovirus antigens. A later analysis found that most CMV-associated TCR beta chains appeared HLA-restricted, with HLA associations seemingly driven largely by CMV exposure. In the study, approximately 150 TCR beta chains were listed as associated with cytomegalovirus. The classifier was reported to diagnose cytomegalovirus status with high specificity and sensitivity in both the original cohort and the validation cohort.

The sequencing sample was made of PBMCs. This chain is built from TRBV11-2 and TRBJ1-4, and the D gene may be TRBD1, 6 bases matching. This clonotype was obtained from a man aged 35 to 55 in good health and CMV-seronegative. The CDR3 protein: CASSLVTGNEKLFF. The DNA sequence is TGTGCCAGCAGCTTAGTCACAGGGAATGAAAAACTGTTTTTT.